A selection of T cell receptor beta chains follows, all from one sample in a study of blood T cell repertoires in COVID-19. Here immunoSEQ multiplex PCR was the method, and the copy in TCRdb shows in-frame clones only, minus some. Of over 110,000 clones listed, about four fifths are singletons. Sequenced material: peripheral blood. The source is a man in his sixties or seventies who had recovered from COVID-19. CDR3s include the opening cysteine and the closing phenylalanine or tryptophan. Each record gives: D gene, J gene, V gene, clone size, CDR3 protein, CDR3 DNA. The D gene is left open where the match is weak. Clone size is stated in some rows and not others, as once, few, many or a class when expanded.

D: -; J: TRBJ1-2; V: TRBV19; size: -; CDR3: CASSKTGSTANYGYTF; DNA: TGTGCCAGTAGCAAAACAGGGTCTACGGCTAACTATGGCTACACCTTC
D: TRBD2; J: TRBJ2-5; V: TRBV30; size: -; CDR3: CAWSSGGKTQYF; DNA: TGTGCCTGGAGTTCGGGGGGGAAGACCCAGTACTTC
D: -; J: TRBJ2-7; V: TRBV9; size: once; CDR3: CASSPAGGVASYEQYF; DNA: TGTGCCAGCAGCCCAGCAGGAGGGGTGGCCTCCTACGAGCAGTACTTC
D: TRBD2; J: TRBJ2-1; V: TRBV24-1; size: few; CDR3: CATSVVSGSYNEQFF; DNA: TGTGCCACCAGTGTAGTTAGCGGGAGTTACAATGAGCAGTTCTTC
D: -; J: TRBJ1-5; V: TRBV4-3; size: -; CDR3: CASSQDVGAFTQPQHF; DNA: TGCGCCAGCAGCCAAGATGTGGGGGCTTTCACTCAGCCCCAGCATTTT
D: TRBD2; J: TRBJ2-1; V: TRBV27; size: -; CDR3: CASSLSGLAGYNEQFF; DNA: TGTGCCAGCAGTTTGTCCGGACTAGCGGGGTACAATGAGCAGTTCTTC
D: -; J: TRBJ1-1; V: TRBV11-3; size: -; CDR3: CASSARGNTEAFF; DNA: TGTGCCAGCAGCGCACGGGGGAACACTGAAGCTTTCTTT
D: TRBD2; J: TRBJ2-5; V: TRBV3-1/TRBV3-2; size: -; CDR3: CASSHVALAGEETQYF; DNA: TGTGCCAGCAGCCATGTCGCGCTAGCGGGGGAAGAGACCCAGTACTTC
D: TRBD2; J: TRBJ2-1; V: TRBV5-1; size: -; CDR3: CASSPGLAGHNEQFF; DNA: TGCGCCAGCAGCCCGGGACTAGCGGGACACAATGAGCAGTTCTTC
D: -; J: TRBJ1-1; V: TRBV11-2; size: -; CDR3: CASSLAQGFTEAFF; DNA: TGTGCCAGCAGCTTAGCCCAGGGGTTCACTGAAGCTTTCTTT
D: TRBD1; J: TRBJ2-7; V: TRBV19; size: many; CDR3: CASTMTGGSYEQYF; DNA: TGTGCCAGCACAATGACAGGGGGGTCCTACGAGCAGTACTTC
D: -; J: TRBJ2-7; V: TRBV5-8; size: -; CDR3: CASSLVYEQYF; DNA: TGTGCCAGCAGCTTGGTATACGAGCAGTACTTC
D: -; J: TRBJ1-5; V: TRBV5-5; size: few; CDR3: CASSLSSTVNQPQHF; DNA: TGTGCCAGCAGCTTGTCCTCGACAGTCAATCAGCCCCAGCATTTT
D: TRBD1; J: TRBJ2-7; V: TRBV11-1; size: -; CDR3: CASSRTGELEQYF; DNA: TGTGCCAGCAGCCGGACAGGAGAACTCGAGCAGTACTTC
D: -; J: TRBJ1-4; V: TRBV19; size: -; CDR3: CASSQGLEKLFF; DNA: TGTGCCAGTAGTCAGGGTTTGGAAAAACTGTTTTTT
D: -; J: TRBJ2-1; V: TRBV11-2; size: -; CDR3: CASSTHREISYNEQFF; DNA: TGTGCCAGCAGCACACACAGGGAAATCTCCTACAATGAGCAGTTCTTC
D: TRBD2; J: TRBJ2-7; V: TRBV18; size: -; CDR3: CASSPGLAGSAEQYF; DNA: TGTGCCAGCTCACCCGGACTAGCGGGATCCGCCGAGCAGTACTTC
D: -; J: TRBJ2-7; V: TRBV10-3; size: -; CDR3: CAISEPGVYEQYF; DNA: TGTGCCATCAGTGAGCCGGGAGTCTACGAGCAGTACTTC
D: -; J: TRBJ2-7; V: TRBV5-1; size: -; CDR3: CASSLERDYEQYF; DNA: TGCGCCAGCAGCTTAGAACGGGACTACGAGCAGTACTTC
D: TRBD2; J: TRBJ2-1; V: TRBV3-1/TRBV3-2; size: -; CDR3: CASSLLAGGGGEQFF; DNA: TGTGCCAGCAGCCTCCTAGCGGGAGGGGGAGGTGAGCAGTTCTTC
D: -; J: TRBJ1-6; V: TRBV30; size: -; CDR3: CAWSDGHGRYSPLHF; DNA: TGTGCCTGGAGTGACGGACACGGGAGATATTCACCCCTCCACTTT
D: -; J: TRBJ1-3; V: TRBV30; size: few; CDR3: CAWSRWGGRYGNTIYF; DNA: TGTGCCTGGAGTAGATGGGGGGGGCGGTATGGAAACACCATATATTTT
D: TRBD1; J: TRBJ1-3; V: TRBV14; size: -; CDR3: CASSRDRLIGNTIYF; DNA: TGTGCCAGCAGCCGGGACAGGTTAATTGGAAACACCATATATTTT
D: -; J: TRBJ1-2; V: TRBV21-1; size: -; CDR3: CASSGRDRSPAAYGYTF; DNA: TGTGCCAGCAGCGGCCGGGACAGATCTCCGGCGGCCTATGGCTACACCTTC
D: TRBD1; J: TRBJ1-2; V: TRBV5-4; size: few; CDR3: CASSYGQGSLNYGYTF; DNA: TGTGCCAGCAGCTATGGACAGGGGTCACTTAACTATGGCTACACCTTC
D: TRBD1; J: TRBJ2-2; V: TRBV9; size: few; CDR3: CASSIDRGFRTGELFF; DNA: TGTGCCAGCAGCATTGACAGGGGGTTTCGGACCGGGGAGCTGTTTTTT
D: -; J: TRBJ1-4; V: TRBV19; size: -; CDR3: CASSMRGGLNEKLFF; DNA: TGTGCCAGTAGTATGCGTGGGGGACTTAATGAAAAACTGTTTTTT
D: -; J: TRBJ1-3; V: TRBV6-1; size: once; CDR3: CASSDNSGNTIYF; DNA: TGTGCCAGCAGTGACAATTCTGGAAACACCATATATTTT
D: -; J: TRBJ2-2; V: TRBV19; size: -; CDR3: CATGLADNGELFF; DNA: TGTGCCACCGGACTGGCTGATAACGGGGAGCTGTTTTTT
D: TRBD2; J: TRBJ2-5; V: TRBV9; size: -; CDR3: CASSISLAGEETQYF; DNA: TGTGCCAGCAGCATCTCACTAGCGGGAGAAGAGACCCAGTACTTC
D: -; J: TRBJ2-7; V: TRBV4-1; size: few; CDR3: CASSQTSMYEQYF; DNA: TGCGCCAGCAGCCAGACTAGTATGTACGAGCAGTACTTC
D: TRBD1; J: TRBJ2-7; V: TRBV29-1; size: -; CDR3: CSVIRDDRGSYEQYF; DNA: TGCAGCGTTATAAGAGACGACAGGGGTTCCTACGAGCAGTACTTC
D: TRBD1; J: TRBJ2-7; V: TRBV11-3; size: once; CDR3: CASSLGDRYEQYF; DNA: TGTGCCAGCAGCTTAGGGGACAGATACGAGCAGTACTTC
D: TRBD2; J: TRBJ2-1; V: TRBV23-1; size: -; CDR3: CASSQGLAGGQFF; DNA: TGCGCCAGCAGTCAAGGGCTAGCGGGAGGGCAGTTCTTC
D: TRBD1; J: TRBJ2-7; V: TRBV5-1; size: -; CDR3: CASSLAAGGGYEQYF; DNA: TGCGCCAGCAGCTTGGCGGCAGGGGGCGGGTACGAGCAGTACTTC
D: -; J: TRBJ2-3; V: TRBV4-1; size: -; CDR3: CASSQDHGSWDTQYF; DNA: TGCGCCAGCAGCCAAGATCACGGGAGCTGGGATACGCAGTATTTT
D: TRBD2; J: TRBJ2-7; V: TRBV3-1/TRBV3-2; size: -; CDR3: CASSQDLGGREQYF; DNA: TGTGCCAGCAGCCAAGATCTGGGGGGGAGGGAGCAGTACTTC
D: TRBD2; J: TRBJ2-1; V: TRBV5-6; size: once; CDR3: CASSLEGTSGSNEQFF; DNA: TGTGCCAGCAGCTTGGAGGGGACTAGCGGGAGCAATGAGCAGTTCTTC
D: -; J: TRBJ2-5; V: TRBV11-2; size: -; CDR3: CASSFDIASETQYF; DNA: TGTGCCAGCAGCTTTGATATAGCGTCTGAGACCCAGTACTTC
D: -; J: TRBJ2-1; V: TRBV7-9; size: few; CDR3: CASRAKELVAYNEQFF; DNA: TGTGCCAGCAGGGCGAAAGAACTAGTAGCCTACAATGAGCAGTTCTTC
D: TRBD2; J: TRBJ2-7; V: TRBV27; size: -; CDR3: CASSPGGGASYEQYF; DNA: TGTGCCAGCAGCCCTGGGGGAGGGGCCTCCTACGAGCAGTACTTC
D: -; J: TRBJ2-7; V: TRBV5-5; size: once; CDR3: CASSFWQDEQYF; DNA: TGTGCCAGCAGCTTTTGGCAGGACGAGCAGTACTTC
D: TRBD2; J: TRBJ2-3; V: TRBV2; size: -; CDR3: CASSPTGGTRTDTQYF; DNA: TGTGCCAGCAGTCCCACCGGCGGGACTAGAACAGATACGCAGTATTTT
D: TRBD2; J: TRBJ2-2; V: TRBV27; size: once; CDR3: CASKRGGTGELFF; DNA: TGTGCCAGCAAACGGGGGGGCACCGGGGAGCTGTTTTTT
D: -; J: TRBJ1-1; V: TRBV5-1; size: once; CDR3: CASSLEDLGGGAFF; DNA: TGCGCCAGCAGCTTGGAGGATCTGGGCGGGGGAGCTTTCTTT
D: TRBD1; J: TRBJ1-2; V: TRBV2; size: once; CDR3: CASRTGQGISGGYTF; DNA: TGTGCCAGCAGGACGGGACAGGGGATCTCGGGTGGCTACACCTTC
D: -; J: TRBJ2-3; V: TRBV6-4; size: once; CDR3: CAALGEENSTDTQYF; DNA: TGTGCCGCCTTGGGGGAGGAAAACTCCACAGATACGCAGTATTTT
D: -; J: TRBJ1-4; V: TRBV19; size: -; CDR3: CASSIDTATNEKLFF; DNA: TGTGCCAGTAGTATAGATACTGCAACTAATGAAAAACTGTTTTTT
D: TRBD1; J: TRBJ2-1; V: TRBV24-1; size: -; CDR3: CATSDGTGQAYNEQFF; DNA: TGTGCCACCAGTGATGGGACAGGGCAGGCCTACAATGAGCAGTTCTTC
D: TRBD1; J: TRBJ1-5; V: TRBV6-1; size: once; CDR3: CASIGTGGHQPQHF; DNA: TGTGCCAGCATTGGGACAGGGGGCCATCAGCCCCAGCATTTT
D: -; J: TRBJ2-1; V: TRBV3-1/TRBV3-2; size: -; CDR3: CASSQDTGRSNEQFF; DNA: TGTGCCAGCAGCCAAGATACAGGACGCTCGAATGAGCAGTTCTTC
D: -; J: TRBJ2-7; V: TRBV30; size: -; CDR3: CACQSARLDYEQYF; DNA: TGTGCCTGCCAGTCCGCCAGGCTTGACTACGAGCAGTACTTC